This entry lists 20 T cell receptor beta chains sequenced from one sample in a study of response to subunit inactivated influenza vaccine (dated by TCRdb to the late 2010s). Preparation of the library involved RT-PCR. Sequencer: Illumina HiSeq 2500. TCRdb handled the public reads itself, with Q25 trimming in fastp and clone calling in MiXCR, and kept productive beta chains. Every CDR3 protein is listed once, alongside the most common genes and DNA of its rows. The sample includes about 180,000 distinct CDR3 sequences, with around 8.8% observed a single time. Approximately 10% of the sample belongs to the ten largest clones. The material sequenced was non-naive T cells sorted from PBMCs, taken on the day of vaccination. Sample cell subset or site, as interpreted from the label and publication: memory T cell fraction. Receptors originate from a man in his fifties or sixties who received an inactivated influenza vaccine. Donor details come from another sample of the same person, matched by shared clones.

This clonotype occurred a few times. The CDR3 coding sequence is TGTGCCAGCAGCCCTGGGACACGGTCCTATGGCTACACCTTC. Its translation: CASSPGTRSYGYTF. The chain couples TRBV7-2 to TRBJ1-2; possible D gene TRBD1, 6 bases. In germline, CDR1 is SGHTA, CDR2 FQGNSA. This CDR3 comprises 14 residues. V shed 5 bases and J shed 4 bases, with 14 bases lying between them.

V and J are TRBV3-1 and TRBJ1-6, with D unclear. The CDR3 totals 14 residues. Germline lookup yields CDR1 LGHDT and CDR2 YNNKEL (reference sequence). V lost 0 bases, J lost 7 bases, and 7 bases lay in between. CDR3 coding DNA: TGTGCCAGCAGCCAAGAGAGGCCAAATTCACCCCTCCACTTT. Its translation: CASSQERPNSPLHF.

This clonotype was seen a few times. The chain couples TRBV5-5 to TRBJ2-7, with 10 bases lining up with TRBD2. The CDR3 loop spans 16 amino acids. V trimming: 1 base; J trimming: 4 bases; junction bases outside the gene matches: 8. From germline, CDR1 is SGHKS and CDR2 YYEKEE (reference sequence). CDR3 nucleotides: TGTGCCAGCAGCTTGTCATTGGCTAGCGGGGGATACGAGCAGTACTTC. Its protein is CASSLSLASGGYEQYF.

This clonotype was seen a handful of times. The V call is TRBV24-1, the J call TRBJ2-3; perhaps TRBD2 as D (5 bases). This CDR3 spans 14 amino acids. Trimming left V 4 bases short and J 6 bases short, with 13 bases between. CDR1 KGHDR and CDR2 SFDVKD come from the germline V gene. Here the CDR3 DNA reads TGTGCCACCAGTGACGGGGTCATTCGGGATACGCAGTATTTT. Translating gives CATSDGVIRDTQYF.

In regard to this clonotype: This may stem from a read error, because a much larger clone lies one nucleotide away. The rearrangement links TRBV3-1 to TRBJ1-5; D unresolved. The CDR3 runs 13 residues. CDR1 is LGHDT and CDR2 is YNNKEL in the germline V gene (reference sequence). V lost 7 bases and J 6 bases, leaving 13 bases between the germline ends. CDR3 protein: CASNRSRTQPQHF. The CDR3 bases are TGTGCCAGCAACCGGTCCAGGACTCAGCCCCAGCATTTT.

This clonotype was seen a handful of times. This chain uses TRBV7-2 with TRBJ2-7; D is unclear. The CDR3 extends over 12 amino acids. From germline, CDR1 is SGHTA and CDR2 FQGNSA. Trimming pared 5 bases from V and 2 bases from J, leaving 7 bases between. This chain's CDR3 is CASSRNPYEQYF. CDR3 nucleotides: TGTGCCAGCAGCCGGAACCCCTACGAGCAGTACTTC.

The chain couples TRBV7-9 to TRBJ2-1; D remains ambiguous. The germline gives CDR1 SEHNR, CDR2 FQNEAQ (reference sequence). V lost 2 bases and J lost 5, with 10 bases in between. This CDR3 is built from 14 residues. CDR3 residues: CASSLQSIDNEQFF. CDR3 sequence (DNA): TGTGCCAGCAGCTTACAATCGATTGACAATGAGCAGTTCTTC.

A few counts support this clonotype. This chain connects TRBV9 to TRBJ1-3, with TRBD1 identical over 7 bases. Germline V lookup: CDR1 SGDLS, CDR2 YYNGEE. V dropped 3 bases and J dropped 13; count of bases not matched to a gene: 13. The CDR3 is 14 residues long. The CDR3 here is CASSALDRLGEIYF. The CDR3, as DNA: TGTGCCAGCAGCGCTTTGGACAGGTTAGGGGAGATATATTTT.

This clonotype was counted between two and nine times. This sequence joins TRBV7-2 and TRBJ2-1; 8 nucleotides align to TRBD2. The V gene's germline CDR1 is SGHTA and CDR2 FQGNSA. This CDR3 has 17 amino acids. After removal of 4 bases from V and 0 bases from J, the junction contained 8 bases not matched to a gene. DNA for the CDR3: TGTGCCAGCAGCTACTCGGAGCGGGGGAGCTCCTACAATGAGCAGTTCTTC. This gives the protein CASSYSERGSSYNEQFF. Full variable domain (missing parts from reference TRBV7-2 and TRBJ2-1): GAGVSQSPSNKVTEKGKDVELRCDPISGHTALYWYRQSLGQGLEFLIYFQGNSAPDKSGLPSDRFSAERTGGSVSTLTIQRTQQEDSAVYLCASSYSERGSSYNEQFFGPGTRLTVL.

At least ten counts were recorded for this clonotype. V and J are TRBV3-1 and TRBJ2-3, with D perhaps matching TRBD2 (6 bases). The germline V gene encodes CDR1 LGHDT and CDR2 YNNKEL (reference sequence). The CDR3 runs to 14 residues. Trimming pared 4 bases from V and 1 base from J, leaving 9 bases between. CDR3 in amino acids: CASSRPSGTDTQYF. CDR3 nucleotide sequence: TGTGCCAGCAGCCGGCCTAGCGGCACAGATACGCAGTATTTT.

This clonotype came up many times. The chain has TRBV12-3 or TRBV12-4 and TRBJ1-2, with TRBD1 matching 9 bases. The CDR3 has 15 amino acids. V lost 5 bases to trimming and J lost 4 bases; unmatched junction nucleotides: 8. CDR3 sequence (DNA): TGTGCCAGCAGTCCGACAGGGGGAACAGGCTATGGCTACACCTTC. It is translated as CASSPTGGTGYGYTF.

This clonotype came up many times. V is TRBV5-6 and J is TRBJ1-2, with no clear D. There are 12 residues in the CDR3. Germline lookup yields CDR1 SGHDT and CDR2 YYEEEE. V was cut by 2 bases and J by 5 bases, with 7 bases left in between. This chain's CDR3 is CASSFSRYGYTF. DNA for the CDR3: TGTGCCAGCAGCTTTTCACGTTATGGCTACACCTTC. Combining the CDR3 with reference TRBV5-6 and TRBJ1-2 gives the whole variable domain DAGVTQSPTHLIKTRGQQVTLRCSPKSGHDTVSWYQQALGQGPQFIFQYYEEEERQRGNFPDRFSGHQFPNYSSELNVNALLLGDSALYLCASSFSRYGYTFGSGTRLTVV.

This clonotype has just a few counts. The gene calls are TRBV28 and TRBJ2-2; D is possibly TRBD1 (6 bases). Germline CDR1 reads MDHEN; CDR2 reads SYDVKM. Trimming removed 5 bases at V and 5 bases at J, with 12 bases between. The CDR3 length is 14 residues. CDR3 amino acids: CASSPDRLTGELFF. The DNA for the CDR3 is TGTGCCAGCAGTCCAGACAGGTTAACCGGGGAGCTGTTTTTT.

This clonotype has ten or more counts. The gene calls are TRBV12-3 or TRBV12-4 and TRBJ2-1; a possible D gene is TRBD1 (6 bases). V shed 2 bases and J shed 4 bases, with 9 bases lying between them. The CDR3 covers 14 residues. The CDR3 DNA is TGTGCCAGCAGTTTATCAGGACAGTACAATGAGCAGTTCTTC. Its protein is CASSLSGQYNEQFF.

This clonotype showed up just a few times. This chain joins TRBV7-2 and TRBJ1-1; D uncertain. V was trimmed by 5 bases and J by 3 bases, leaving 10 bases between them. Per germline, CDR1 SGHTA and CDR2 FQGNSA. The CDR3 is 13 residues long. The CDR3 region is CASSVTRDTEAFF. In DNA, the CDR3 is TGTGCCAGCAGCGTGACGAGGGACACTGAAGCTTTCTTT.

This clonotype was counted only a few times. This sequence joins TRBV11-1 and TRBJ2-2, with D perhaps TRBD2 (5 bases). Per the germline V gene, CDR1 is SGHAT and CDR2 is FQDESV (reference sequence). The CDR3 is 15 amino acids. The V end lost 5 bases, the J end lost 4 bases, and 14 bases lay between the germline ends. CDR3 region: CASSKLGRATGELFF. CDR3 nucleotide sequence: TGTGCCAGCAGCAAACTAGGAAGGGCCACCGGGGAGCTGTTTTTT. The complete variable domain, with remaining parts taken from reference TRBV11-1 and TRBJ2-2, reads EAEVAQSPRYKITEKSQAVAFWCDPISGHATLYWYRQILGQGPELLVQFQDESVVDDSQLPKDRFSAERLKGVDSTLKIQPAELGDSAMYLCASSKLGRATGELFFGEGSRLTVL.

This clonotype was recorded many times. The chain has TRBV20-1 and TRBJ2-1; TRBD2 matches 7 bases. Germline values: CDR1 DFQATT, CDR2 SNEGSKA (reference sequence). V was pared by 4 bases and J by 3 bases, with 3 bases of the junction left unmatched. The CDR3 spans 13 residues. CDR3 nucleotide sequence: TGCAGTGCTACTAGCGGTGACTACAATGAGCAGTTCTTC. Protein sequence: CSATSGDYNEQFF.

J is TRBJ2-7 and V is TRBV28; 11 bases match TRBD1. CDR1 is MDHEN and CDR2 is SYDVKM in the germline V gene. CDR3 length: 15 amino acids. V shed 5 bases and J 2 bases; nucleotides not matched to a gene: 5. In nucleotides, the CDR3 is TGTGCCAGCAGTCTCCCGGGACAGGGGGCCTACGAGCAGTACTTC. It codes for CASSLPGQGAYEQYF.

The sample holds many counts of this clonotype. The J gene is TRBJ1-3, the V gene TRBV20-1; D might be TRBD1 (5 bases). Germline loops: CDR1 DFQATT, CDR2 SNEGSKA (reference sequence). The germline V and J ends were trimmed by 0 bases and 0 bases, with 12 bases remaining between them. This CDR3 region has 16 residues. The CDR3 nucleotides read TGCAGTGCTAGAGATGTGACGGGGGGCTCTGGAAACACCATATATTTT. This gives the protein CSARDVTGGSGNTIYF.

This clonotype was seen more than once but under ten times. The V gene is TRBV18, the J gene TRBJ1-1; maybe TRBD1 (5 bases). Deletions cut 4 bases from V and 1 base from J, with 10 bases between. This CDR3 comprises 14 residues. Germline CDR1 is KGHSH and CDR2 is LQKENI. The CDR3 DNA reads as TGTGCCAGCTCACTCGCCGGGACGAACACTGAAGCTTTCTTT. This codes for CASSLAGTNTEAFF.